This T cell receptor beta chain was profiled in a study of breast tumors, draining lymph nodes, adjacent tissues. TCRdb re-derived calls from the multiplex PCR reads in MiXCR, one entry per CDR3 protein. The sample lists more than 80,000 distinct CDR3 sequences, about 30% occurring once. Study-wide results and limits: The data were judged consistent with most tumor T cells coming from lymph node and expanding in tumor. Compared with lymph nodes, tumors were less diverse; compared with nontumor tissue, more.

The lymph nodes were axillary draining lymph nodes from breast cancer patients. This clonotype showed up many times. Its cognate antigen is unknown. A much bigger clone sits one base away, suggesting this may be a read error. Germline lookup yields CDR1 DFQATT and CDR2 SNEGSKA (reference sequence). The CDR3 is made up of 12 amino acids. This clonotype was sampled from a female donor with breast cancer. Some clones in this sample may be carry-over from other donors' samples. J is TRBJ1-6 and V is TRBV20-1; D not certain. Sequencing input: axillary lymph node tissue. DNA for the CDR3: TGCAGTGCCCCAGCGCGAAATTCACCCCCCCACTTT. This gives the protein CSAPARNSPPHF.